Listed below are T cell receptor beta chains from one sample, sequenced in a study of identical twins. TCRdb re-analysed the 5' RACE reads in MiXCR, keeping a single row per CDR3 protein. The table shows about 790,000 distinct CDR3 sequences, with 18% occurring only once. The sample also formed part of further work on T cells expressing NK-cell markers.

Sequenced input: PBMCs. Every receptor here comes from a woman aged 18-29 years in good health. The CDR3 runs from the conserved cysteine through the conserved F or W. D genes are given only for firm matches. The size entry is marked missing in some rows and otherwise reads once, few, many or a size class.

CDR3 DNA: TGTGCCAGCAGCCGGATGGACGGGGACAGTGAAGCTTTCTTT
CDR3 protein: CASSRMDGDSEAFF
V gene: TRBV4-2
D gene: TRBD1
J gene: TRBJ1-1
clone size: few

CDR3 DNA: TGTGCCTGGAGTGCTGACAGGGCAAACGAGCAGTACTTC
CDR3 protein: CAWSADRANEQYF
V gene: TRBV30
D gene: TRBD1
J gene: TRBJ2-7
clone size: few

CDR3 DNA: TGTGCCAGCACTGAAAGCCACAACACCGGGGAGCTGTTTTTT
CDR3 protein: CASTESHNTGELFF
V gene: TRBV9
D gene: .
J gene: TRBJ2-2
clone size: .

CDR3 DNA: TGTGCCAGCAGTTACGGGGGGGCTCGGAACACTGAAGCTTTCTTT
CDR3 protein: CASSYGGARNTEAFF
V gene: TRBV6-5
D gene: .
J gene: TRBJ1-1
clone size: .

CDR3 DNA: TGCAGTGCTAGGAGAAGCGAGAATCTCTATAATTCACCCCTCCACTTT
CDR3 protein: CSARRSENLYNSPLHF
V gene: TRBV20-1
D gene: .
J gene: TRBJ1-6
clone size: .

CDR3 DNA: TGCAGTGCTACCGGGACCCCGGGGGTGGCTTTCTTT
CDR3 protein: CSATGTPGVAFF
V gene: TRBV20-1
D gene: .
J gene: TRBJ1-1
clone size: .

CDR3 DNA: TGTGCCAGCAGCCCTCAAGCAGGGGGCGCGGGAACTGAAGCTTTCTTT
CDR3 protein: CASSPQAGGAGTEAFF
V gene: TRBV12-3/TRBV12-4
D gene: TRBD1
J gene: TRBJ1-1
clone size: many

CDR3 DNA: TGTGCCAGCAGTCCAACGACAGGGGGGCTGTTCGAGCAGTACTTC
CDR3 protein: CASSPTTGGLFEQYF
V gene: TRBV12-3/TRBV12-4
D gene: TRBD1
J gene: TRBJ2-7
clone size: few

CDR3 DNA: TGCAGTGCTAGACAGGGGGGAAACACCGGGGAGCTGTTTTTT
CDR3 protein: CSARQGGNTGELFF
V gene: TRBV20-1
D gene: .
J gene: TRBJ2-2
clone size: many

CDR3 DNA: TGCGCCAGCAGCCAAGGAAGCGGGGACCAAGAGACCCAGTACTTC
CDR3 protein: CASSQGSGDQETQYF
V gene: TRBV4-3
D gene: TRBD2
J gene: TRBJ2-5
clone size: few

CDR3 DNA: TGTGCCAGCAGTCCCTTAACTACCGGGGAGCTGTTTTTT
CDR3 protein: CASSPLTTGELFF
V gene: TRBV12-3/TRBV12-4
D gene: .
J gene: TRBJ2-2
clone size: many

CDR3 DNA: TGTGCCAGCAGCAACAGGGGTCAGCCGCAGTATTTT
CDR3 protein: CASSNRGQPQYF
V gene: TRBV5-8
D gene: TRBD1
J gene: TRBJ2-3
clone size: .

CDR3 DNA: TGTGCCAGCAGTGAAGAGGGGAGGGAGACCCAGTACTTC
CDR3 protein: CASSEEGRETQYF
V gene: TRBV2
D gene: .
J gene: TRBJ2-5
clone size: .

CDR3 DNA: TGTGCCAGCAGTGCCCCAATTGGGGTTAAGGGGCCCGGGGCGAAAACCCAGTACTTC
CDR3 protein: CASSAPIGVKGPGAKTQYF
V gene: TRBV6-1
D gene: .
J gene: TRBJ2-5
clone size: few

CDR3 DNA: TGTGCCAGCAGTGAAGTCGTTTGGGTAGATACGCAGTATTTT
CDR3 protein: CASSEVVWVDTQYF
V gene: TRBV2
D gene: .
J gene: TRBJ2-3
clone size: .

CDR3 DNA: TGTGCCACCAGCAGACGCATAGGGGGCCAGCCCCAGCATTTT
CDR3 protein: CATSRRIGGQPQHF
V gene: TRBV15
D gene: TRBD1
J gene: TRBJ1-5
clone size: few

CDR3 DNA: TGTGCCAGCAGTTTCTCGGGGATCTCCAAAAACATTCAGTACTTC
CDR3 protein: CASSFSGISKNIQYF
V gene: TRBV12-3/TRBV12-4
D gene: .
J gene: TRBJ2-4
clone size: .

CDR3 DNA: TGCGCCAGCCGAAGACTCGTAGATCAAGAGACCCAGTACTTC
CDR3 protein: CASRRLVDQETQYF
V gene: TRBV5-1
D gene: .
J gene: TRBJ2-5
clone size: few

CDR3 DNA: TGTGCCAGCAGCTTAGGTGGGATTTCCGATACGCAGTATTTT
CDR3 protein: CASSLGGISDTQYF
V gene: TRBV7-8
D gene: .
J gene: TRBJ2-3
clone size: few

CDR3 DNA: TGTGCCAGCAGCTTAGGGCCGGTTTACAATGAGCAGTTCTTC
CDR3 protein: CASSLGPVYNEQFF
V gene: TRBV7-2
D gene: .
J gene: TRBJ2-1
clone size: few

CDR3 DNA: TGCGCCAGCAGCCAGTCCCCCGGGGATGACACTGAAGCTTTCTTT
CDR3 protein: CASSQSPGDDTEAFF
V gene: TRBV4-1
D gene: .
J gene: TRBJ1-1
clone size: .

CDR3 DNA: TGCAGCGTCGGGGGACAGCTGAACACTGAAGCTTTCTTT
CDR3 protein: CSVGGQLNTEAFF
V gene: TRBV29-1
D gene: TRBD1
J gene: TRBJ1-1
clone size: .

CDR3 DNA: TGTGCCAGCAGCTTAGTCGGGGGGAACGGTGAAGCTTTCTTT
CDR3 protein: CASSLVGGNGEAFF
V gene: TRBV7-9
D gene: .
J gene: TRBJ1-1
clone size: few

CDR3 DNA: TGTGCCAGCAGTTGGGGTCGAACTGAAGCTTTCTTT
CDR3 protein: CASSWGRTEAFF
V gene: TRBV6-5
D gene: .
J gene: TRBJ1-1
clone size: few

CDR3 DNA: TGTGCCAGCAGTTTATTTCGCGTGAATCAGCCCCAGCATTTT
CDR3 protein: CASSLFRVNQPQHF
V gene: TRBV27
D gene: .
J gene: TRBJ1-5
clone size: .

CDR3 DNA: TGCAGTGCTAGAGGGATCGGGACAGGACCTACGAAGCAGTACTTC
CDR3 protein: CSARGIGTGPTKQYF
V gene: TRBV20-1
D gene: TRBD1
J gene: TRBJ2-7
clone size: .

CDR3 DNA: TGTGCCAGCAGCGTAGTGAGGACTAGCGGCTCACAGGGAGAGACCCAGTACTTC
CDR3 protein: CASSVVRTSGSQGETQYF
V gene: TRBV9
D gene: TRBD2
J gene: TRBJ2-5
clone size: .

CDR3 DNA: TGTGCCAGCAGTTTAGCCCCAGGGAGGAATGCGGATACGCAGTATTTT
CDR3 protein: CASSLAPGRNADTQYF
V gene: TRBV12-3/TRBV12-4
D gene: .
J gene: TRBJ2-3
clone size: .

CDR3 DNA: TGTGCCAGCAGCCCTCTTAGCGGGAGATCGGATACGCAGTATTTT
CDR3 protein: CASSPLSGRSDTQYF
V gene: TRBV14
D gene: TRBD2
J gene: TRBJ2-3
clone size: few

CDR3 DNA: TGTGCCAGCAGCCAAACAGGGGGCTTCTACGAGCAGTACTTC
CDR3 protein: CASSQTGGFYEQYF
V gene: TRBV12-3/TRBV12-4
D gene: TRBD1
J gene: TRBJ2-7
clone size: few

CDR3 DNA: TGTGCCAGCAGCTTCTCTTCGAGACCCGGGACAGGGTTTGGATGGTACAATGAGCAGTTCTTC
CDR3 protein: CASSFSSRPGTGFGWYNEQFF
V gene: TRBV5-4
D gene: TRBD1
J gene: TRBJ2-1
clone size: few

CDR3 DNA: TGCAGTGCTAGAGCCCCCGTGGAAGACACTGAAGCTTTCTTT
CDR3 protein: CSARAPVEDTEAFF
V gene: TRBV20-1
D gene: .
J gene: TRBJ1-1
clone size: .

CDR3 DNA: TGTGCCAGCGGATCGGGACGGAGTAGCAATCAGCCCCAGCATTTT
CDR3 protein: CASGSGRSSNQPQHF
V gene: TRBV6-1
D gene: .
J gene: TRBJ1-5
clone size: .

CDR3 DNA: TGTGCCAGCAGTTTATGGCTAGCGGGGGGGCTGACTGAGCAGTTCTTC
CDR3 protein: CASSLWLAGGLTEQFF
V gene: TRBV12-3/TRBV12-4
D gene: TRBD2
J gene: TRBJ2-1
clone size: .

CDR3 DNA: TGCAGCGTTGACCGTGGGGCAGGGGTCTATGGCTACACCTTC
CDR3 protein: CSVDRGAGVYGYTF
V gene: TRBV29-1
D gene: .
J gene: TRBJ1-2
clone size: .

CDR3 DNA: TGTGCCAGCAGACTCCATTACCAGTACAATGAGCAGTTCTTC
CDR3 protein: CASRLHYQYNEQFF
V gene: TRBV6-1
D gene: .
J gene: TRBJ2-1
clone size: .

CDR3 DNA: TGTGCCACCAGTGACCCACTAGCGGCATACAATGAGCAGTTCTTC
CDR3 protein: CATSDPLAAYNEQFF
V gene: TRBV24-1
D gene: TRBD2
J gene: TRBJ2-1
clone size: .

CDR3 DNA: TGTGCCAGCAGCTGGCCTGGAGGGGGGGACACAGATACGCAGTATTTT
CDR3 protein: CASSWPGGGDTDTQYF
V gene: TRBV7-9
D gene: .
J gene: TRBJ2-3
clone size: .

CDR3 DNA: TGTGCCAGCAGTTCAGCCGGGAGGACCACAGATACGCAGTATTTT
CDR3 protein: CASSSAGRTTDTQYF
V gene: TRBV6-2/TRBV6-3
D gene: TRBD2
J gene: TRBJ2-3
clone size: .

CDR3 DNA: TGTGCCAGCAGCGTAAGGGGGGACAGGGCTTCCTACGAGCAGTACTTC
CDR3 protein: CASSVRGDRASYEQYF
V gene: TRBV9
D gene: TRBD1
J gene: TRBJ2-7
clone size: .

CDR3 DNA: TGTGCCAGCAGCCCGGACTGGGCAGGAGGCTACACCTTC
CDR3 protein: CASSPDWAGGYTF
V gene: TRBV7-9
D gene: .
J gene: TRBJ1-2
clone size: few

CDR3 DNA: TGTGCCAGCAGGATCGGGACAGGGGGCAAAAGGAACACTGAAGCTTTCTTT
CDR3 protein: CASRIGTGGKRNTEAFF
V gene: TRBV12-3/TRBV12-4
D gene: TRBD1
J gene: TRBJ1-1
clone size: .

CDR3 DNA: TGTGCCTGGCTGGCAGGGGCTAGCACAGATACGCAGTATTTT
CDR3 protein: CAWLAGASTDTQYF
V gene: TRBV30
D gene: .
J gene: TRBJ2-3
clone size: .

CDR3 DNA: TGTGCCAGCAGCAAGGGTTTAGGGGAGCAGTACTTC
CDR3 protein: CASSKGLGEQYF
V gene: TRBV7-9
D gene: .
J gene: TRBJ2-7
clone size: .

CDR3 DNA: TGCGCCAGCAGCCAAGACCCACTACCAGATGAGCAGTTCTTC
CDR3 protein: CASSQDPLPDEQFF
V gene: TRBV4-3
D gene: .
J gene: TRBJ2-1
clone size: few

CDR3 DNA: TGTGCCAGCAGAAAACGGACAGACCCGAACACTGAAGCTTTCTTT
CDR3 protein: CASRKRTDPNTEAFF
V gene: TRBV12-3/TRBV12-4
D gene: .
J gene: TRBJ1-1
clone size: few

CDR3 DNA: TGCAGTGCTAACGGGGCGTACGAGCAGTACTTC
CDR3 protein: CSANGAYEQYF
V gene: TRBV20-1
D gene: .
J gene: TRBJ2-7
clone size: .